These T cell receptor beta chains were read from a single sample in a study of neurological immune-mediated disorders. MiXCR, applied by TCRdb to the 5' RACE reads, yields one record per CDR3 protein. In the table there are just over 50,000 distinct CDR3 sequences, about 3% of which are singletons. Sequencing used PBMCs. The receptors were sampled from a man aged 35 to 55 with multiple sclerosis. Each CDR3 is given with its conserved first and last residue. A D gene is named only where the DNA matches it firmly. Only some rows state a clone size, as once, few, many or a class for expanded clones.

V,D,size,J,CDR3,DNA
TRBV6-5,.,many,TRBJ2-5,CASSYDRHQETQYF,TGTGCCAGCAGTTACGACAGGCACCAAGAGACCCAGTACTTC
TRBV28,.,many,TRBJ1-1,CASSEVITEAFF,TGTGCCAGCAGTGAAGTGATAACTGAAGCTTTCTTT
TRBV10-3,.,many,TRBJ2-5,CAIRGQVDQETQYF,TGTGCCATCCGAGGTCAGGTGGACCAAGAGACCCAGTACTTC
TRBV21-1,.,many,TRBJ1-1,CASSKGVGKANTEAFF,TGTGCCAGCAGCAAAGGGGTAGGGAAGGCGAACACTGAAGCTTTCTTT
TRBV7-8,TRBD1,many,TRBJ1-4,CASSLIGTGGLTNEKLFF,TGTGCCAGCAGCTTAATTGGGACAGGGGGCTTGACTAATGAAAAACTGTTTTTT
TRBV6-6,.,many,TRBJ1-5,CASTSLWDSNQPQHF,TGTGCCAGCACCTCCCTGTGGGATAGCAATCAGCCCCAGCATTTT
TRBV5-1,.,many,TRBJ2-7,CASSDTGYEQYF,TGCGCCAGCAGCGATACAGGGTACGAGCAGTACTTC
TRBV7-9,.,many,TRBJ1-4,CASSSPRPVNEKLFF,TGTGCCAGCAGCTCTCCACGGCCGGTAAATGAAAAACTGTTTTTT
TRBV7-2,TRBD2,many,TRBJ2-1,CASSRGGAYNEQFF,TGTGCCAGCAGCCGCGGGGGGGCTTACAATGAGCAGTTCTTC
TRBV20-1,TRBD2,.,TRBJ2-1,CSARTGADWRGAGSSYNEQFF,TGCAGTGCTAGAACGGGGGCCGACTGGCGGGGGGCTGGTAGCTCCTACAATGAGCAGTTCTTC
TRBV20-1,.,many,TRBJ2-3,CSAKIPDPTDTQYF,TGCAGTGCTAAGATCCCCGACCCCACAGATACGCAGTATTTT
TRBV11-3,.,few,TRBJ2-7,CASSPRESDEQYF,TGTGCCAGCAGCCCCAGGGAATCGGACGAGCAGTACTTC
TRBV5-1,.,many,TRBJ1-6,CASSLEVGSRSPLHF,TGCGCCAGCAGCTTGGAAGTAGGCTCTCGGTCACCCCTCCACTTT
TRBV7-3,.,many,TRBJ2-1,CASGYLGGRDEQFF,TGTGCCAGCGGGTACCTAGGGGGACGGGATGAGCAGTTCTTC
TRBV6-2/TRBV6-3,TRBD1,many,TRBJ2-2,CASSYHVPGQGTGELFF,TGTGCCAGCAGTTACCATGTACCGGGACAGGGGACCGGGGAGCTGTTTTTT
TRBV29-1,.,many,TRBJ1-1,CSVVVPGENTEAFF,TGCAGCGTTGTGGTCCCAGGGGAGAACACTGAAGCTTTCTTT
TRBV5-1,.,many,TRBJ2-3,CASSLDPPDTQYF,TGCGCCAGCAGCTTGGACCCCCCAGATACGCAGTATTTT
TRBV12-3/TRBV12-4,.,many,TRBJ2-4,CASSLVAGMPKNIQYF,TGTGCCAGCAGTTTAGTGGCGGGGATGCCCAAAAACATTCAGTACTTC
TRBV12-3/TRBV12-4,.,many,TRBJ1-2,CASSFTLKRYYGYTF,TGTGCCAGCAGTTTTACCCTCAAAAGGTACTATGGCTACACCTTC
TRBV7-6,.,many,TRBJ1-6,CASSLLGDFFNF,TGTGCCAGCAGTTTATTGGGGGATTTTTTCAACTTT
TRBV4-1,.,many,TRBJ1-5,CASSSVGARRQPQHF,TGCGCCAGCAGCTCAGTAGGTGCCCGACGGCAGCCCCAGCATTTT
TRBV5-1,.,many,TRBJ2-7,CASRPFIVEGSEQYF,TGCGCCAGCAGACCCTTTATTGTGGAAGGGTCCGAGCAGTACTTC
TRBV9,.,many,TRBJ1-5,CASSVGQVANQPQNF,TGTGCCAGCAGCGTAGGACAGGTTGCTAATCAGCCCCAGAATTTT
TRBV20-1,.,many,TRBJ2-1,CSARDSQKDYYNEQFF,TGCAGTGCTAGAGATTCCCAGAAAGATTACTACAATGAGCAGTTCTTC
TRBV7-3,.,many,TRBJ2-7,CASSFAGGGYEQYF,TGTGCCAGCAGCTTCGCTGGAGGGGGTTACGAGCAGTACTTC
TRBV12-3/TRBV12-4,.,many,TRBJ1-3,CASSPDRARGNTIYF,TGTGCCAGCAGTCCCGACAGAGCGAGAGGAAACACCATATATTTT
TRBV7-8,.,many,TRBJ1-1,CASSLFAGATEAFF,TGTGCCAGCAGCTTATTTGCGGGAGCCACTGAAGCTTTCTTT
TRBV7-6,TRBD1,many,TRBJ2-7,CASSHQRQGISYEQYF,TGTGCCAGCAGCCACCAGCGACAGGGTATCTCCTACGAGCAGTACTTC